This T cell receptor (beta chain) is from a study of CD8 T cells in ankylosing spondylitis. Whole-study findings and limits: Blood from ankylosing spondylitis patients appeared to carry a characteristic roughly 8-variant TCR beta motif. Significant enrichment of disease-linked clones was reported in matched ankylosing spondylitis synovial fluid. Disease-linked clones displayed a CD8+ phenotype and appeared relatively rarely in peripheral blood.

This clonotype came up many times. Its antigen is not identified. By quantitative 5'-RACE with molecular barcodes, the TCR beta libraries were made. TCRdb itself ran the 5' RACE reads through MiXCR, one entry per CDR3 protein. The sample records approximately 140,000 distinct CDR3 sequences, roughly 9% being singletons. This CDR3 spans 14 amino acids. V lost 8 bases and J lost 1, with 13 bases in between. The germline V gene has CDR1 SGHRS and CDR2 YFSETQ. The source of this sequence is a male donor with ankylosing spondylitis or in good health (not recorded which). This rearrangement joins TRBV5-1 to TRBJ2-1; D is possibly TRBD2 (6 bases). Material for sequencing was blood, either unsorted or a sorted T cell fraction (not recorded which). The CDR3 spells CASTLAESYNEQFF. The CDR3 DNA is TGCGCCAGTACATTAGCGGAGTCCTACAATGAGCAGTTCTTC.